This T cell receptor (beta chain) was found in a study of blood T cell repertoires in COVID-19. Whole-study context: Acute-phase and convalescent COVID-19 samples originated in the United States, Italy and Spain. PBMCs, B-cell-depleted T cells, or T cells were the source of the cDNA or gDNA that made up the material.

The length of the CDR3 is 17 residues. V was shortened by 3 bases and J by 6 bases, with 18 bases between the two germline ends. Per the germline V gene, CDR1 is LNHDA and CDR2 is SQIVND (reference sequence). Profiling relied on immunoSEQ multiplex PCR, and the TCRdb table lists in-frame clones only, not all of them. The sample records under 350,000 clones, about nine tenths being singletons. Participant-reported clinical history was the basis for cohort assignment. Two consecutive negative NP/OP PCR tests, clearance, or resolved symptoms defined Cohort 3 recovery. This clonotype was obtained from a woman aged 40 to 50 who had recovered from COVID-19. J is TRBJ1-6 and V is TRBV19; D perhaps matches TRBD1 (6 bases). The sample consisted of PBMCs or T cells enriched from blood (not recorded which). This chain's CDR3 is CASSIPPGQGGNSPLHF. CDR3 coding DNA: TGTGCCAGTAGTATTCCGCCGGGACAAGGCGGTAATTCACCCCTCCACTTT.